The entry below gives a single T cell receptor beta chain sequence along with its context. Its antigen is as yet unknown. The authors prepared the TCRbeta library with unique molecular identifiers. In TCRdb, the PCR reads were re-called with MiXCR into one record per CDR3 protein. The repertoire holds about 400,000 distinct CDR3 sequences, 16% seen once, with approximately 29% in the top ten. These data come from a study of T-cell reconstitution after alpha-beta-depleted transplantation in children. Study-level points and caveats: The origin of high day-60 TCRbeta diversity in some patients lay in surviving recipient T cells and thymic progenitors. By about two months after transplant, alpha-beta T cells reportedly arose from several hundred graft clones that had expanded. Among T cells one year after transplant, newly produced cells accounted for most counts and diversity.

Germline CDR1 reads LNHDA; CDR2 reads SQIVND (reference sequence). The CDR3 length is 15 residues. The ends lost 4 bases at V and 5 bases at J; junction bases unmatched: 8. The rearrangement links TRBV19 to TRBJ2-1; 7 nucleotides agree with TRBD2. The input for sequencing was PBMCs, mostly from graft donor cells, taken 360 days after TCRalphabeta/CD19-depleted stem cell transplant. The source of this sequence is a boy younger than two who had a stem cell transplant for Wiskott-Aldrich syndrome, so the T cells may come from the graft donor. The CDR3 region has the DNA TGTGCCAGTAGTACATGGCTAGCGGAGAACAATGAGCAGTTCTTC. Its translation is CASSTWLAENNEQFF.